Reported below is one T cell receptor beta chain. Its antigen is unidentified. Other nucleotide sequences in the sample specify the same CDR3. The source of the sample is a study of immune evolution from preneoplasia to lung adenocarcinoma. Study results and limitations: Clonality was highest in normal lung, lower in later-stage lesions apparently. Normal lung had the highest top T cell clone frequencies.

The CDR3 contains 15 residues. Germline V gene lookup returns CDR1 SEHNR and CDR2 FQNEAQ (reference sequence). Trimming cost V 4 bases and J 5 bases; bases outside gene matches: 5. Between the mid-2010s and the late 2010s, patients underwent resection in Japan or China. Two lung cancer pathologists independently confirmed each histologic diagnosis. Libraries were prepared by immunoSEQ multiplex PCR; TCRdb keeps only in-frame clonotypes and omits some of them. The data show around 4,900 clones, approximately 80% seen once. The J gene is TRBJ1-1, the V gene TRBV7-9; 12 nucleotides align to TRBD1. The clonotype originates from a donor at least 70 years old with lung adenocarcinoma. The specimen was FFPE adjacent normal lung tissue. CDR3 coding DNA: TGTGCCAGCAGCTGGGACAGGGGGCTGGGGACTGAAGCTTTCTTT. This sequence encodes CASSWDRGLGTEAFF.